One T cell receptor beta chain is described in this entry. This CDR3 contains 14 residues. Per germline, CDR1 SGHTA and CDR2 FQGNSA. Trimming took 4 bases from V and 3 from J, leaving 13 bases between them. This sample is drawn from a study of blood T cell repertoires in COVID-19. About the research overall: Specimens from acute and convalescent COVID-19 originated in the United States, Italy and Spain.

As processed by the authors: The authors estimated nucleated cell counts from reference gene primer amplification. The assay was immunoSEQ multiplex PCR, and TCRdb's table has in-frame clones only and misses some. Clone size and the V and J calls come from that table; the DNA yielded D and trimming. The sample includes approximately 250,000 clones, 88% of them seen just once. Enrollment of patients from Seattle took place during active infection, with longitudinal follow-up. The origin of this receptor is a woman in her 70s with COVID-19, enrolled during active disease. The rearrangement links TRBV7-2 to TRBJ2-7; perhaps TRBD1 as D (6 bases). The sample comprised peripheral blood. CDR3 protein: CASSWPGTYYEQYF. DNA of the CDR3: TGTGCCAGCAGCTGGCCAGGGACATACTACGAGCAGTACTTC.